The rows below give T cell receptor beta chains drawn from one sample of a study of beta chain bispecific antibodies for T cell cancers. MiXCR, run by TCRdb on the 5' RACE reads, gives a single entry per CDR3 protein. The sample records about 15,000 distinct CDR3 sequences, 2.1% being singletons. The antigens for these receptors are not known. The sequenced material came from healthy donor T cells cultured with leukemia cells. The receptors here all came from a human donor in good health. Some clones in this sample may be carry-over from other donors' samples. The CDR3 runs from the conserved cysteine through the conserved F or W. The order of the fields is clone size, D gene, J gene, V gene, CDR3 protein, CDR3 DNA. The D gene is left open where the match is weak. Only some rows state a clone size, as once, few, many or a class for expanded clones.

>many|.|TRBJ1-3|TRBV2
CASSEWVGNTIYF
TGTGCCAGCAGTGAATGGGTCGGAAACACCATATATTTT
>many|TRBD2|TRBJ2-2|TRBV5-4
CASSPPGLAGVNGELFF
TGTGCCAGCAGCCCCCCGGGACTAGCGGGGGTCAACGGGGAGCTGTTTTTT
>many|.|TRBJ2-2|TRBV6-6
CASTSVDSLAGELFF
TGTGCCAGCACCTCCGTCGACAGCCTGGCCGGGGAGCTGTTTTTT
>medium-sized|TRBD1|TRBJ1-6|TRBV14
CASSPWGTGLSPLHF
TGTGCCAGCAGCCCTTGGGGGACAGGGCTTTCACCCCTCCACTTT
>many|.|TRBJ2-5|TRBV20-1
CSATFQETQYF
TGCAGTGCTACCTTCCAAGAGACCCAGTACTTC
>.|TRBD1|TRBJ2-1|TRBV5-4
CASSSAGTGGSYEQFF
TGTGCCAGCAGCTCGGCCGGGACAGGGGGCTCTTATGAGCAGTTCTTC
>many|TRBD2|TRBJ2-5|TRBV3-1
CASSQGTSGEQETQYF
TGTGCCAGCAGCCAGGGGACTAGCGGGGAGCAAGAGACCCAGTACTTC
>many|.|TRBJ1-3|TRBV9
CASSAYIQEFSGNTIYF
TGTGCCAGCAGCGCGTATATACAGGAATTCTCTGGAAACACCATATATTTT
>medium-sized|.|TRBJ2-1|TRBV29-1
CSTVGSSYNEQFF
TGCAGTACGGTGGGGAGCTCCTACAATGAGCAGTTCTTC
>many|TRBD1|TRBJ1-2|TRBV28
CASSGGAGGIRGYTF
TGTGCCAGCAGTGGTGGGGCAGGGGGAATTCGTGGCTACACCTTC
>many|.|TRBJ1-4|TRBV11-1
CASRLGLRASTNEKLFF
TGTGCCAGCAGGCTGGGGCTCAGGGCCTCAACTAATGAAAAACTGTTTTTT
>many|.|TRBJ2-3|TRBV2
CASRLTPSTDTQYF
TGTGCCAGCAGGCTGACACCTAGCACAGATACGCAGTATTTT
>many|.|TRBJ2-3|TRBV6-5
CASSSPLAGGVDTQYF
TGTGCCAGCAGTTCCCCCCTCGCAGGGGGGGTAGATACGCAGTATTTT
>many|.|TRBJ1-3|TRBV20-1
CSARDQGRFGNTIYF
TGCAGTGCTAGAGACCAGGGGAGGTTCGGAAACACCATATATTTT
>many|.|TRBJ2-2|TRBV5-4
CASSPNGGSNTGELFF
TGTGCCAGCAGCCCAAATGGAGGAAGTAACACCGGGGAGCTGTTTTTT
>many|.|TRBJ2-1|TRBV7-3
CASSSMGPYNEQFF
TGTGCCAGCAGCTCAATGGGGCCCTACAATGAGCAGTTCTTC
>medium-sized|TRBD1|TRBJ1-5|TRBV12-3/TRBV12-4
CASRDRAGQPQHF
TGTGCCAGCAGAGACAGGGCCGGGCAGCCCCAGCATTTT
>many|.|TRBJ2-5|TRBV7-3
CASSLNGQTQETQYF
TGTGCCAGCAGCTTAAATGGCCAGACCCAAGAGACCCAGTACTTC
>many|.|TRBJ2-7|TRBV11-3
CASSWAGSYEQYF
TGTGCCAGCAGCTGGGCCGGGTCCTACGAGCAGTACTTC
>many|TRBD2|TRBJ2-5|TRBV20-1
CSAKLAGIKETQYF
TGCAGTGCTAAGCTAGCGGGCATTAAAGAGACCCAGTACTTC
>many|.|TRBJ2-5|TRBV7-3
CASSLGVGVMQTQYF
TGTGCCAGCAGCTTAGGAGTCGGGGTTATGCAGACCCAGTACTTC